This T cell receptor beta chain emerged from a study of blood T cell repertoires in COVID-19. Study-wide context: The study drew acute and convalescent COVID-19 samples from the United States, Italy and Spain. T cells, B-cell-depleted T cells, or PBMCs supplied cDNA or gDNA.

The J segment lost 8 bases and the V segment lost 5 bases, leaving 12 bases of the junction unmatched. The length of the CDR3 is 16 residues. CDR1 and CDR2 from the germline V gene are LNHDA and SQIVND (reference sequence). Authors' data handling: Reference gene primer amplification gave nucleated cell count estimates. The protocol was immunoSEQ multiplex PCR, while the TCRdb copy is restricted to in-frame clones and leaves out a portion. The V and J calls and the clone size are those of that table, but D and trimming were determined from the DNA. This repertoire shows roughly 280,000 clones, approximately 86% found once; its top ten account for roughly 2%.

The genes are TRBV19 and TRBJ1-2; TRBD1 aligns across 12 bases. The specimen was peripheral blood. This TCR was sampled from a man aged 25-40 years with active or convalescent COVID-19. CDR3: CASSPSPPGQGAGYTF. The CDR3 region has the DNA TGTGCCAGTAGTCCCTCCCCCCCGGGACAGGGGGCCGGCTACACCTTC. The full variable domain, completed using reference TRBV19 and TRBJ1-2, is DGGITQSPKYLFRKEGQNVTLSCEQNLNHDAMYWYRQDPGQGLRLIYYSQIVNDFQKGDIAEGYSVSREKKESFPLTVTSAQKNPTAFYLCASSPSPPGQGAGYTFGSGTRLTVV.